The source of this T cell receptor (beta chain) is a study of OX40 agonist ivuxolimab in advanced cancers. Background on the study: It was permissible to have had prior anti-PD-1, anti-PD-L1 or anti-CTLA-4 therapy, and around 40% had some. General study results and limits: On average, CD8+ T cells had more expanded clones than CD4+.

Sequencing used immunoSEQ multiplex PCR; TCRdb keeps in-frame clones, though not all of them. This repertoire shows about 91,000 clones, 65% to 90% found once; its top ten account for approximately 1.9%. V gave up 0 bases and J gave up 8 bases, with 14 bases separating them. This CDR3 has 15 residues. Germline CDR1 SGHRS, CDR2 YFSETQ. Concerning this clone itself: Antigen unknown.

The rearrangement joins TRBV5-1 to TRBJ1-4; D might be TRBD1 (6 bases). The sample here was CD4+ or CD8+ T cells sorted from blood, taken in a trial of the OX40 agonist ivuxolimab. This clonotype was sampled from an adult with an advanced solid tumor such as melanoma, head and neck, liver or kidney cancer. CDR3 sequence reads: CASSLDLGGAEKLFF. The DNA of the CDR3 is TGCGCCAGCAGCTTGGATTTGGGGGGCGCAGAAAAACTGTTTTTT.